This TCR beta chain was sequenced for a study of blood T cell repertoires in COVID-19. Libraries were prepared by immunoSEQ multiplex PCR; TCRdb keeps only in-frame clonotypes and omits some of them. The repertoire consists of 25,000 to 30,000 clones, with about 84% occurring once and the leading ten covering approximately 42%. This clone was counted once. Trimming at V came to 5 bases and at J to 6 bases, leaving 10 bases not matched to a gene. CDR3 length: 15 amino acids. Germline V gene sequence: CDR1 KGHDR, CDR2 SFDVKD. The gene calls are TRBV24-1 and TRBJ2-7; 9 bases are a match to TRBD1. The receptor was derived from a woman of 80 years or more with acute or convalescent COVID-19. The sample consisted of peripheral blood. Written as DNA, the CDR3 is TGTGCCACCAGTGGGAGACAGGGGGGCGTCCCCGAGCAGTACTTC. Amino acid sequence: CATSGRQGGVPEQYF.